The following is a T cell receptor (beta chain) sequence with its context. Germline CDR1 and CDR2: SNHLY and FYNNEI. The CDR3 has 12 residues. V lost 1 base and J 7 bases, leaving 6 bases between the germline ends. Primed by a sample-barcoded 5' primer and a J-beta primer mix, a second PCR proceeded for 7 to 11 cycles. MiXCR, run by TCRdb on the 5' RACE reads, gives a single entry per CDR3 protein. The sample yields over a million distinct CDR3 sequences, around 40% seen once. The sample comes from a study of blood T cells in healthy people across ages. The origin of this receptor is a young woman in good health. The sample was blood. The J gene is TRBJ2-3, the V gene TRBV2; D not resolved. CDR3 region: CASSEGAYTQYF. The CDR3, as DNA: TGTGCCAGCAGTGAAGGGGCCTATACGCAGTATTTT.